Following are 21 T cell receptor beta chains from one sample sequenced in a study of blood T cell repertoires in COVID-19. The data were produced by immunoSEQ multiplex PCR, yet TCRdb's version contains in-frame clones alone and is incomplete. The table shows 250,000 to 300,000 clones, with approximately 86% occurring only once. The sequenced material came from peripheral blood. The receptors were gathered from an older woman with COVID-19, enrolled during active disease.

The V gene is TRBV28, the J gene TRBJ1-1; D unresolved. Germline V gene sequence: CDR1 MDHEN, CDR2 SYDVKM. The ends were cut back, 6 bases at V and 2 bases at J, with 16 bases in the middle. This CDR3 region has 15 residues. Here the CDR3 DNA reads TGTGCCAGCAGACCCTGGCCCGGGGATAACACTGAAGCTTTCTTT. This encodes CASRPWPGDNTEAFF.

The chain carries TRBV5-1 and TRBJ1-1; 7 positions match TRBD1. V was clipped by 0 bases and J by 4 bases; unmatched bases: 3. This CDR3 spans 14 amino acids. Germline V lookup: CDR1 SGHRS, CDR2 YFSETQ. CDR3 residues: CASSLETGATEAFF. In DNA form, the CDR3 reads TGCGCCAGCAGCTTGGAAACAGGGGCCACTGAAGCTTTCTTT. Together with reference TRBV5-1 and TRBJ1-1, the CDR3 gives the full variable domain: KAGVTQTPRYLIKTRGQQVTLSCSPISGHRSVSWYQQTPGQGLQFLFEYFSETQRNKGNFPGRFSGRQFSNSRSEMNVSTLELGDSALYLCASSLETGATEAFFGQGTRLTVV.

The V gene is TRBV30, the J gene TRBJ1-4, with 10 nucleotides matching TRBD1. With V trimmed by 3 bases and J by 6 bases, 7 bases remained unmatched. This CDR3 has 15 residues. In germline, CDR1 is GTSNPN, CDR2 SVGIG (reference sequence). The DNA for the CDR3 is TGTGCCTGGAGCTACCCGGGACAGGGGTATGAAAAACTGTTTTTT. Encoded protein: CAWSYPGQGYEKLFF.

The chain employs TRBV6-1 and TRBJ2-2, with a tentative D call TRBD2 (7 bases). Trimming stripped 1 base from V and 6 bases from J, with 12 bases between. The CDR3 runs to 15 residues. Germline V CDR1 and CDR2: MNHNS, SASEGT. CDR3 in amino acids: CASSEGTAGPGELFF. DNA of the CDR3: TGTGCCAGCAGTGAAGGGACAGCGGGACCCGGGGAGCTGTTTTTT.

The chain employs TRBV12-3 or TRBV12-4 and TRBJ1-6; TRBD1 matches at 7 bases. The CDR3 runs 13 residues. Losses at the gene ends were 7 bases for V and 8 bases for J; bases not matched to a gene: 5. CDR3: CASNPGTDSPLHF. The CDR3 bases are TGTGCCAGCAACCCCGGGACAGATTCACCCCTCCACTTT.

The chain joins TRBV27 to TRBJ1-2; D is undetermined. CDR3 length: 15 residues. The ends were cut back, 3 bases at V and 8 bases at J, with 19 bases in the middle. CDR1 and CDR2 from the germline V gene are MNHEY and SMNVEV (reference sequence). The CDR3 loop is CASSLDGSNYAGYTF. Written as DNA, the CDR3 is TGTGCCAGCAGTTTGGACGGGAGCAACTATGCCGGCTACACCTTC.

The J gene is TRBJ2-7, the V gene TRBV12-5, with 13 bases fitting TRBD2. Germline V gene sequence: CDR1 LGHNT, CDR2 FRNRAP. After removal of 0 bases from V and 6 bases from J, the junction contained 8 bases not matched to a gene. The CDR3 covers 17 residues. Written as DNA, the CDR3 is TGTGCTAGTGGTTTGGTACTAGCGGGGGGGACCGCAGGCGAGCAGTACTTC. Protein: CASGLVLAGGTAGEQYF.

This chain joins TRBV5-8 and TRBJ2-7, with D tentatively TRBD2 (5 bases). The germline V and J ends were trimmed by 5 bases and 6 bases, with 21 bases remaining between them. This CDR3 is built from 15 residues. CDR1 is SGHTS and CDR2 is YDEGEE in the germline V gene. The CDR3 loop reads CASRLAGVISGEQYF. The DNA of the CDR3 is TGTGCCAGCAGACTTGCCGGGGTCATCTCGGGCGAGCAGTACTTC.

The J gene is TRBJ2-5, the V gene TRBV6-5; TRBD1 matches at 7 bases. After removal of 1 base from V and 1 base from J, the junction contained 3 bases not matched to a gene. The germline gives CDR1 MNHEY, CDR2 SVGAGI. CDR3 length equals 15 residues. For the CDR3, the DNA is TGTGCCAGCAGTTACTTGGGGACAGCCCAAGAGACCCAGTACTTC. Its translation is CASSYLGTAQETQYF.

The gene calls are TRBV24-1 and TRBJ1-2; 9 bases map to TRBD1. The CDR3 extends over 16 amino acids. The V segment lost 3 bases and the J segment 8 bases; nucleotides outside the gene matches: 12. Looked up from germline, CDR1 is KGHDR and CDR2 is SFDVKD. The CDR3 loop reads CATSDGGQGGGLGYTF. CDR3 nucleotide sequence: TGTGCCACCAGTGATGGGGGACAGGGAGGAGGCTTGGGCTACACCTTC.

This sequence joins TRBV12-3 or TRBV12-4 and TRBJ2-7; tentatively, D is TRBD2 (5 bases). V lost 5 bases, J lost 4 bases, and 12 bases lay in between. The CDR3 runs 13 residues. CDR3 in amino acids: CASSGLGVYEQYF. The CDR3 DNA reads as TGTGCCAGCAGTGGGCTGGGAGTATACGAGCAGTACTTC.

This chain joins TRBV27 and TRBJ1-5; D may be TRBD1 (5 bases). Germline CDR1 reads MNHEY; CDR2 reads SMNVEV (reference sequence). The CDR3 has 14 amino acids. Trimming took off 9 bases at V and 2 bases at J, with 14 bases between the two ends. For the CDR3, the DNA is TGTGCCAGTCGGCTCGGAGGGGGCAATCAGCCCCAGCATTTT. Its translation: CASRLGGGNQPQHF.

The gene calls are TRBV9 and TRBJ2-1; 7 bases line up with TRBD1. Germline CDR1 SGDLS, CDR2 YYNGEE. The CDR3 spans 13 residues. The V segment lost 4 bases and the J segment 4 bases; nucleotides outside the gene matches: 2. The CDR3 DNA follows: TGTGCCAGCAGCCTGGGACAGTACAATGAGCAGTTCTTC. Its protein is CASSLGQYNEQFF.

The rearrangement links TRBV5-1 to TRBJ1-1, with 8 bases aligning to TRBD1. The junction had 7 bases not matched to a gene; V was cut back by 2 bases and J by 4 bases. The CDR3 is made up of 15 amino acids. The germline V gene has CDR1 SGHRS and CDR2 YFSETQ. The CDR3, as DNA: TGCGCCAGCAGCTTTCAATTCACAGGGGGCACTGAAGCTTTCTTT. Residues: CASSFQFTGGTEAFF.

V gene TRBV19 combines with J gene TRBJ2-5; TRBD2 agrees at 8 bases. Trimming cost V 6 bases and J 4 bases; bases outside gene matches: 10. The CDR3 has 15 amino acids. Germline CDR1 is LNHDA and CDR2 is SQIVND (reference sequence). CDR3 protein: CASRPRLAGGETQYF. In nucleotides, the CDR3 is TGTGCCAGTAGGCCTCGGCTAGCGGGTGGAGAGACCCAGTACTTC.

The chain links TRBV10-3 to TRBJ2-5; TRBD1 matches at 11 bases. Germline CDR1 reads ENHRY; CDR2 reads SYGVKD. The CDR3 runs to 15 residues. V lost 3 bases and J lost 4; bases outside the gene matches: 4. The DNA for the CDR3 is TGTGCCATCAGTGACGGACAGGGGGCAGGAGAGACCCAGTACTTC. This translates into CAISDGQGAGETQYF.

The J gene is TRBJ1-1, the V gene TRBV10-2, with D possibly matching TRBD1 (5 bases). With 7 bases removed from V and 4 bases from J, the gap between germline ends came to 16 bases. Germline CDR1 WSHSY, CDR2 SAAADI. CDR3 length: 14 amino acids. CDR3 sequence: CASTRSGSGTEAFF. The DNA of the CDR3 is TGCGCCAGCACCCGTTCAGGGTCGGGCACTGAAGCTTTCTTT.

The V and J genes are TRBV19 and TRBJ2-7, with a tentative D call TRBD1 (5 bases). This CDR3 has 14 amino acids. V shed 3 bases and J shed 5 bases, with 14 bases lying between them. Germline V gene sequence: CDR1 LNHDA, CDR2 SQIVND (reference sequence). This CDR3 reads CASSIFGQGNEQYF. CDR3 nucleotides: TGTGCCAGTAGTATTTTCGGGCAGGGAAACGAGCAGTACTTC.

The rearrangement joins TRBV19 to TRBJ2-1; 13 bases fit TRBD2. J gave up 4 bases and V 4 bases, and 10 bases lay outside the gene matches. The CDR3 loop spans 18 amino acids. Per the germline V gene, CDR1 is LNHDA and CDR2 is SQIVND (reference sequence). CDR3 loop: CASSSPAGTSGVYNEQFF. CDR3 nucleotides: TGTGCCAGTAGTAGCCCCGCCGGGACTAGCGGGGTATACAATGAGCAGTTCTTC.

The CDR3 spells CASSTGLLSYNEQFF. In DNA, the CDR3 is TGTGCCAGCAGTACGGGACTCCTCTCCTACAATGAGCAGTTCTTC. V is TRBV27 and J is TRBJ2-1, with D perhaps matching TRBD2 (6 bases). V was clipped by 5 bases and J by 0 bases, with 11 bases between them. The CDR3 is 15 amino acids. Per the germline V gene, CDR1 is MNHEY and CDR2 is SMNVEV (reference sequence).

This clone was recorded many times. V and J are TRBV29-1 and TRBJ2-7; 10 nucleotides match TRBD1. V shed 5 bases and J 2 bases; nucleotides not matched to a gene: 9. Germline V gene lookup returns CDR1 SQVTM and CDR2 ANQGSEA. CDR3 length: 15 residues. The CDR3 DNA is TGCAGCGTTTTACCCGGACAGGGGGGGACCTACGAGCAGTACTTC. Translation: CSVLPGQGGTYEQYF.